This T cell receptor (beta chain) is drawn from a study of CD8 T cells in ankylosing spondylitis. Libraries for TCR beta were made by quantitative 5'-RACE with molecular barcodes. Each CDR3 protein is one row after TCRdb ran MiXCR on the 5' RACE reads. The table shows 150,000 or so distinct CDR3 sequences, with roughly 34% occurring only once. This CDR3 has 12 residues. Trimming left V 4 bases short and J 13 bases short, with 19 bases between. The germline gives CDR1 DFQATT, CDR2 SNEGSKA (reference sequence). The source material was synovial fluid, either unsorted or a sorted T cell fraction (not recorded which). This receptor was taken from a male donor with ankylosing spondylitis. The V gene is TRBV20-1, the J gene TRBJ1-1; D call uncertain. CDR3 protein: CSAKQTLVVVFF. The CDR3 DNA reads as TGCAGTGCTAAACAAACCCTCGTTGTGGTTTTCTTT.